This passage covers 21 T cell receptor beta chains from one sample sequenced in a study of CD8 T cells in Susac syndrome. RNA in amounts of about 0.45 to 1 ug was reverse transcribed with random hexamers. MiXCR, run by TCRdb on the immunoSEQ multiplex PCR reads, gives a single entry per CDR3 protein. The sample carries 110,000 to 150,000 distinct CDR3 sequences, about 94% recorded once. Sample: CD4+ T cells from PBMCs. The receptors derive from a human donor with Susac syndrome.

This clonotype showed up just once. J is TRBJ1-5 and V is TRBV18, with 7 bases matching TRBD1. This CDR3 region has 15 residues. Trimming at V came to 6 bases and at J to 0 bases, leaving 5 bases not matched to a gene. Per the germline V gene, CDR1 is KGHSH and CDR2 is LQKENI. CDR3: CASSPGGDSNQPQHF. The CDR3 DNA reads as TGTGCCAGCTCCCCAGGGGGGGATAGCAATCAGCCCCAGCATTTT.

This chain connects TRBV5-6 to TRBJ1-1, with D possibly TRBD1 on 6 matching bases. Germline V gives CDR1 SGHDT, CDR2 YYEEEE. The CDR3 runs 13 residues. The V end was cut by 6 bases, the J end by 0 bases, with 9 bases between. The CDR3 DNA reads as TGTGCCAGCATTGGGACATTGAACACTGAAGCTTTCTTT. Residues: CASIGTLNTEAFF.

This chain uses TRBV12-3 or TRBV12-4 with TRBJ2-5; D might be TRBD1 or TRBD2, each matching 5 bases. Trimming left V 7 bases short and J 3 bases short, with 12 bases between. The CDR3 sequence is 13 residues long. In nucleotides, the CDR3 is TGTGCCAGCACTCTTGGGACGGAAGAGACCCAGTACTTC. Its translation: CASTLGTEETQYF.

The chain joins TRBV7-3 to TRBJ1-5; 8 bases map to TRBD1. CDR1 is SGHTA and CDR2 is FQGTGA in the germline V gene. Losses at the gene ends were 0 bases for V and 5 bases for J; bases not matched to a gene: 15. The CDR3 loop spans 19 amino acids. CDR3 nucleotide sequence: TGTGCCAGCAGCTTAACGATGGACAGGGCCCATTCTGAGGATCAGCCCCAGCATTTT. Translation gives CASSLTMDRAHSEDQPQHF.

V is TRBV15 and J is TRBJ1-4, with no clear D. The CDR3 is made up of 14 amino acids. CDR1 is LNHNV, CDR2 YYDKDF, per germline (reference sequence). Trimming shortened V by 3 bases and J by 5 bases, and 10 bases separated the two germline ends. CDR3 sequence reads: CATSSSASNEKLFF. The DNA for the CDR3 is TGTGCCACCAGCAGTTCAGCTTCGAATGAAAAACTGTTTTTT.

The chain joins TRBV9 to TRBJ1-2; TRBD1 is a possible D gene (5 bases). This CDR3 region has 14 residues. V was clipped by 0 bases and J by 4 bases, with 10 bases between them. Per the germline V gene, CDR1 is SGDLS and CDR2 is YYNGEE. The CDR3, as DNA: TGTGCCAGCAGCGTAGAGAGGGGTTTCTATGGCTACACCTTC. It codes for CASSVERGFYGYTF.

The chain recombines TRBV12-3 or TRBV12-4 with TRBJ1-2, with D possibly being TRBD1 (6 bases). The germline V and J ends were trimmed by 6 bases and 3 bases, with 20 bases remaining between them. The length of the CDR3 is 16 residues. CDR3 sequence: CASRLRQAPLDYGYTF. For the CDR3, the DNA is TGTGCCAGCAGACTTCGACAGGCCCCACTGGACTATGGCTACACCTTC.

The chain recombines TRBV15 with TRBJ1-5; D is possibly TRBD1 (5 bases). The germline V and J ends were trimmed by 4 bases and 0 bases, with 13 bases remaining between them. This CDR3 is built from 16 residues. Germline CDR1 LNHNV, CDR2 YYDKDF (reference sequence). The CDR3 region is CATSKHSRVSNQPQHF. CDR3 nucleotides: TGTGCCACCAGCAAACACTCCAGGGTTAGCAATCAGCCCCAGCATTTT.

The chain uses TRBV7-3 and TRBJ2-1; the D is unclear. Trimming stripped 1 base from V and 8 bases from J, with 9 bases between. The germline V gene encodes CDR1 SGHTA and CDR2 FQGTGA. CDR3 length: 13 residues. CDR3 protein: CASSLRFSDEQFF. The CDR3 DNA follows: TGTGCCAGCAGCTTAAGATTCAGCGATGAGCAGTTCTTC.

The chain employs TRBV5-1 and TRBJ2-1, with D unresolved. CDR3 length: 15 residues. The V gene lost 4 bases and the J gene lost 0 bases, with 11 bases spanning the gap. Germline V gene sequence: CDR1 SGHRS, CDR2 YFSETQ. The CDR3 here is CASSPEESSYNEQFF. DNA for the CDR3: TGCGCCAGCAGCCCCGAGGAGAGCTCCTACAATGAGCAGTTCTTC.

The rearrangement joins TRBV18 to TRBJ1-1; D not certain. Trimming took 3 bases from V and 0 from J, leaving 11 bases between them. Germline-derived CDR1 and CDR2 are KGHSH and LQKENI. CDR3 size: 15 residues. CDR3: CASSPLATLNTEAFF. The DNA of the CDR3 is TGTGCCAGCTCACCCCTTGCCACGTTGAACACTGAAGCTTTCTTT.

The chain recombines TRBV24-1 with TRBJ2-3; no firm D call. The CDR3 spans 13 residues. V gave up 8 bases and J gave up 2 bases, with 10 bases separating them. The germline V gene encodes CDR1 KGHDR and CDR2 SFDVKD. DNA of the CDR3: TGTGCCACCAAGTCGCAGATCACAGATACGCAGTATTTT. This gives the protein CATKSQITDTQYF.

This chain joins TRBV3-1 and TRBJ2-5; D is uncertain. This CDR3 has 12 residues. V lost 5 bases and J lost 5, with 9 bases in between. CDR1 LGHDT and CDR2 YNNKEL come from the germline V gene (reference sequence). DNA of the CDR3: TGTGCCAGCAGCGGATCGTGGGAGACCCAGTACTTC. Protein: CASSGSWETQYF.

The V gene is TRBV29-1, the J gene TRBJ1-2, with TRBD1 as a possible D gene (6 bases). Germline V gene data show CDR1 as SQVTM and CDR2 as ANQGSEA. CDR3 length: 12 residues. With 5 bases removed from V and 7 bases from J, the gap between germline ends came to 14 bases. The CDR3 reads CSVRGAVSGYTF. The CDR3 DNA reads TGCAGCGTTCGGGGGGCGGTGAGTGGCTACACCTTC.

The V call is TRBV10-3, the J call TRBJ2-5; D is ambiguous. Trimming took 8 bases from V and 5 from J, leaving 15 bases between them. The CDR3 runs to 13 residues. In germline, CDR1 is ENHRY, CDR2 SYGVKD. DNA for the CDR3: TGTGCCATCCGTCAGGAGTTTTCGGAGACCCAGTACTTC. Residues: CAIRQEFSETQYF.

This sequence joins TRBV6-2 or TRBV6-3 and TRBJ1-5; no reliable D call. Germline V gene lookup returns CDR1 MNHEY and CDR2 SVGEGT. The CDR3 covers 14 residues. Trimming removed 8 bases from V and 4 bases from J, with 15 bases in between. The DNA for the CDR3 is TGTGCCAGCGAAGGCGGGCTCCAGAATCAGCCCCAGCATTTT. Amino acid sequence: CASEGGLQNQPQHF.

The rearrangement uses TRBV5-1 and TRBJ1-1; D may be TRBD1 (5 bases). V was trimmed by 1 base and J by 3 bases, leaving 16 bases between them. Germline assignment: CDR1 SGHRS and CDR2 YFSETQ. The CDR3 runs to 16 residues. The CDR3 nucleotides read TGCGCCAGCAGCTTGCCCTCCAGGGTGGGTGACACTGAAGCTTTCTTT. It translates to CASSLPSRVGDTEAFF.

The CDR3 sequence: CASSRDGELFF. In DNA, the CDR3 is TGCGCCAGCAGCCGTGACGGGGAGCTGTTTTTT. The rearrangement uses TRBV4-1 and TRBJ2-2; D not certain. This CDR3 has 11 amino acids. CDR1 is MGHRA and CDR2 is YSYEKL in the germline V gene. The V end was cut by 4 bases, the J end by 7 bases, with 4 bases between.

V is TRBV20-1 and J is TRBJ2-7; D call uncertain. V dropped 4 bases and J dropped 1 base, with 14 bases sitting between them. CDR3 length equals 14 residues. The germline gives CDR1 DFQATT, CDR2 SNEGSKA (reference sequence). CDR3 in DNA: TGCAGTGCTACGACCCCCGGAGCTTCCTACGAGCAGTACTTC. Protein product: CSATTPGASYEQYF.

This chain uses TRBV3-1 with TRBJ1-2, with D hard to call. The CDR3 has 17 amino acids. V lost 0 bases and J lost 2, with 16 bases in between. Germline CDR1 and CDR2: LGHDT and YNNKEL (reference sequence). The CDR3 nucleotides are TGTGCCAGCAGCCAAGATTTAGTCGGCGCGGACAACTATGGCTACACCTTC. Translating gives CASSQDLVGADNYGYTF.

J is TRBJ2-2 and V is TRBV2; no reliable D call. The germline gives CDR1 SNHLY, CDR2 FYNNEI. The CDR3 runs to 15 residues. V lost 0 bases, J lost 0 bases, and 5 bases lay in between. CDR3 coding DNA: TGTGCCAGCAGTGAAGCTAGGACGAACACCGGGGAGCTGTTTTTT. Translated: CASSEARTNTGELFF.